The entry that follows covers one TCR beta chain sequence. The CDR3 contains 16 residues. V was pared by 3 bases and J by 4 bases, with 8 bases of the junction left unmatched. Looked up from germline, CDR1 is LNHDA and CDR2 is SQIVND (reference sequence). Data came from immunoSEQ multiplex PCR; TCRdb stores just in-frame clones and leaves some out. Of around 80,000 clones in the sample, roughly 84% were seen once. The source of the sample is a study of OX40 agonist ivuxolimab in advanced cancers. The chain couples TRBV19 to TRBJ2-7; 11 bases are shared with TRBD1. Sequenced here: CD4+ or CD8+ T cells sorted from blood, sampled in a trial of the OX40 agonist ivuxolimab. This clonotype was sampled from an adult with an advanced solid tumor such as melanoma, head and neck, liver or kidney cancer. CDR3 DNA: TGTGCCAGTAGTATTGGGACAGGGGGATTTCCTTACGAGCAGTACTTC. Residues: CASSIGTGGFPYEQYF.